This TCR beta chain was identified in a study of glioma-infiltrating T cells. Study-level points and caveats: Tissue and blood shared very few CDR3 sequences. Gliomas, especially low-grade, showed above-expected tissue-blood divergence; non-neoplastic patients showed below.

This clonotype appeared once. Its antigen is still unknown. The CDR3 totals 14 residues. Deletions cut 0 bases from V and 2 bases from J, with 7 bases between. From germline, CDR1 is ENHRY and CDR2 SYGVKD. TCR alpha and beta CDR3 regions were amplified from RNA using iRepertoire nested multiplex PCR. For one-step reverse transcription and amplification, about 85-400 ng of tissue mRNA or PBMC total RNA was used. TCRdb reprocessed the multiplex PCR reads with MiXCR, giving one entry per CDR3 protein. The table shows about 140,000 distinct CDR3 sequences, with about two fifths occurring only once. This sequence was found in a human donor with low-grade glioma or glioblastoma, undergoing nonglioma brain surgery, or in good health (not recorded which). The chain recombines TRBV10-3 with TRBJ1-2; D remains ambiguous. The sequenced sample was glioma tissue, nonneoplastic brain tissue, or PBMCs (not recorded which). The CDR3 bases are TGTGCCATCAGTGAGTCGGCGGGAAACTATGGCTACACCTTC. It codes for CAISESAGNYGYTF.